This T cell receptor beta chain is from a study of tumor and adjacent non-tumor tissue in lung cancer. Study in general: There were about 12 adenocarcinoma, a couple of squamous cell carcinoma and 1 small cell lung cancer cases.

This sample's RNA came from whole unsorted tissue. TCRbeta libraries were built with three rounds of nested PCR, modified from ARM-PCR. TCRdb independently ran MiXCR on the multiplex PCR reads; one entry per CDR3 protein. Of 65,000 to 90,000 distinct CDR3 sequences in the sample, 75% to 90% were seen once. The TCR originated in a woman aged 45-60 years with non-small cell lung cancer. Specimen: lung tumor tissue.

As DNA, the CDR3 is TGCAGTGCCCAAAAGGGGGCCAGTTTGAGCTCCTACAATGAACACTTCTTC. Its translation is CSAQKGASLSSYNEHFF. The chain joins TRBV20-1 to TRBJ2-1, with 7 nucleotides matching TRBD1. V was pared by 6 bases and J by 16 bases, with 30 bases of the junction left unmatched. The CDR3 is 17 amino acids. Looked up from germline, CDR1 is DFQATT and CDR2 is SNEGSKA (reference sequence).